This T cell receptor beta chain came from a study of T cell repertoires in cytomegalovirus infection. Findings and caveats of the study: CMV-specific TCR beta clonotypes restricted by HLA-C were the ones dominating the ex vivo response.

This clonotype was found a few times. Its antigen is undetermined. Trimming cost V 6 bases and J 7 bases, with 16 bases left between them. CDR3 length: 15 amino acids. Germline CDR1 reads MNHEY; CDR2 reads SMNVEV (reference sequence). TCRdb independently ran MiXCR on the reads; one entry per CDR3 protein. The sample gives some 310,000 distinct CDR3 sequences, approximately 25% of which show up once; roughly 15% is in the top ten. This receptor was taken from a human donor in good health (CMV status not recorded). Some clones in this sample may be carry-over from other donors' samples. This specimen consisted of cultured PBMCs, obtained from culture after CMV antigen stimulation. The chain links TRBV27 to TRBJ1-6, with D perhaps TRBD1 (6 bases). CDR3 residues: CASSLRGHYNSPLHF. As DNA, the CDR3 is TGTGCCAGCAGCTTACGGGGACACTACAATTCACCCCTCCACTTT.